This passage covers 23 T cell receptor beta chains from one sample sequenced in a study of shared clonotypes between healthy human individuals. Clones were read by immunoSEQ multiplex PCR, and TCRdb kept only the in-frame ones, dropping some. The data hold around 690,000 clones, with 90% observed a single time. Source material: memory CD8+ T cells from PBMCs. The subset: CD45RO+ cells pooled with CCR7-negative TemRA cells. These receptors were taken from a man younger than 35 in good health. Some clones in this sample may be carry-over from other donors' samples.

J is TRBJ2-7 and V is TRBV7-3, with 7 bases identical to TRBD1. This CDR3 spans 13 amino acids. Germline lookup yields CDR1 SGHTA and CDR2 FQGTGA. J gave up 7 bases and V 6 bases, and 9 bases lay outside the gene matches. The CDR3 reads CASSLTPGGEQYF. The CDR3 DNA sequence: TGTGCCAGCAGTCTTACCCCAGGGGGTGAGCAGTACTTC.

The chain links TRBV28 to TRBJ2-2; D is ambiguous. This CDR3 is built from 12 residues. Trimming took off 5 bases at V and 9 bases at J, with 10 bases between the two ends. Per germline, CDR1 MDHEN and CDR2 SYDVKM. This chain's CDR3 is CASSQSFRELFF. The CDR3 DNA is TGTGCCAGCAGTCAATCATTCAGGGAGCTGTTTTTT.

The chain has TRBV2 and TRBJ1-2; TRBD1 agrees at 7 bases. This CDR3 has 13 residues. In germline, CDR1 is SNHLY, CDR2 FYNNEI. V shed 7 bases and J 8 bases; nucleotides not matched to a gene: 10. CDR3 in DNA: TGTGCCAGCACCCCCGACAGGGTACGGGGCTACACCTTC. It encodes CASTPDRVRGYTF.

The chain links TRBV6-5 to TRBJ1-1; D unresolved. The CDR3 extends over 13 amino acids. V gave up 2 bases and J gave up 2 bases, with 6 bases separating them. Germline loops: CDR1 MNHEY, CDR2 SVGAGI. CDR3 region: CASSYVTNTEAFF. The DNA for the CDR3 is TGTGCCAGCAGTTACGTAACAAACACTGAAGCTTTCTTT.

The V call is TRBV21-1, the J call TRBJ2-7; TRBD1, as called in the table, went unchecked against the DNA. TRBV21-1 constitutes a pseudogene. The CDR3 extends over 15 amino acids. This chain's CDR3 is CASSKDGQVGYEQYF. Written as DNA, the CDR3 is TGTGCCAGCAGCAAAGATGGTCAGGTCGGCTACGAGCAGTACTTC.

V usage is TRBV9 and J usage is TRBJ2-2; TRBD1 might be the D (6 bases). Germline V gene lookup returns CDR1 SGDLS and CDR2 YYNGEE. V was trimmed by 0 bases and J by 6 bases, leaving 12 bases between them. CDR3 length equals 15 residues. The CDR3 bases are TGTGCCAGCAGCGTAGACAGGGAGCTCCCCGGGGAGCTGTTTTTT. This encodes CASSVDRELPGELFF.

The chain has TRBV2 and TRBJ2-7; maybe TRBD1 (5 bases). V was trimmed by 4 bases and J by 2 bases, leaving 12 bases between them. This CDR3 spans 14 amino acids. In germline, CDR1 is SNHLY, CDR2 FYNNEI. CDR3 sequence reads: CASSGPTVTYEQYF. The CDR3 bases are TGTGCCAGCAGTGGGCCGACAGTTACCTACGAGCAGTACTTC.

The chain is built from TRBV27 and TRBJ2-7; 11 bases are shared with TRBD1. The V and J ends lost 5 bases and 4 bases, in that order; junction bases with no gene match: 7. The CDR3 sequence is 15 residues long. Germline loops: CDR1 MNHEY, CDR2 SMNVEV (reference sequence). The CDR3 loop is CASSLRTGGGYEQYF. As DNA, the CDR3 is TGTGCCAGCAGTCTCCGGACAGGGGGCGGATACGAGCAGTACTTC.

The chain combines TRBV29-1 with TRBJ2-5; TRBD1 matches at 7 bases. The DNA matches TRBJ2-7 better at its end, which makes the J call doubtful. CDR3 length: 13 residues. Per the germline V gene, CDR1 is SQVTM and CDR2 is ANQGSEA. The CDR3 loop reads CSVVPGQHYEQYF. The CDR3 region has the DNA TGCAGCGTTGTACCGGGACAGCACTACGAGCAGTACTTC.

The chain uses TRBV9 and TRBJ1-1; D uncertain. CDR1 and CDR2 from the germline V gene are SGDLS and YYNGEE. Trimming took off 3 bases at V and 5 bases at J, with 17 bases between the two ends. This CDR3 is built from 15 residues. CDR3 bases: TGTGCCAGCAGCGCAACCGGGTTGGGGAGGACTGAAGCTTTCTTT. Its protein product is CASSATGLGRTEAFF. The full variable domain, with the rest looked up from reference TRBV9 and TRBJ1-1, is DSGVTQTPKHLITATGQRVTLRCSPRSGDLSVYWYQQSLDQGLQFLIQYYNGEERAKGNILERFSAQQFPDLHSELNLSSLELGDSALYFCASSATGLGRTEAFFGQGTRLTVV.

This rearrangement joins TRBV4-3 to TRBJ1-2; D gene uncertain. Trimming took off 0 bases at V and 6 bases at J, with 11 bases between the two ends. There are 14 residues in the CDR3. In germline, CDR1 is LGHNA, CDR2 YSLEER. The DNA for the CDR3 is TGCGCCAGCAGCCAAGATCTTACGGGCGATGGCTACACCTTC. Translating gives CASSQDLTGDGYTF.

This chain uses TRBV7-7 with TRBJ1-4, with D hard to call. V was trimmed by 6 bases and J by 3 bases, leaving 17 bases between them. The CDR3 loop spans 16 amino acids. Germline CDR1 and CDR2: SSHAT and FNYEAQ (reference sequence). The CDR3 nucleotides are TGTGCCAGCAGACTCCTTCGGGAAAGAGCTAATGAAAAACTGTTTTTT. Translating it yields CASRLLRERANEKLFF.

Of note for this clone: The sample has other DNA sequences that encode this CDR3 too. The rearrangement uses TRBV9 and TRBJ1-3; a weak D match, TRBD1 (6 bases). Per the germline V gene, CDR1 is SGDLS and CDR2 is YYNGEE. This CDR3 region has 13 residues. The V and J ends lost 5 bases and 2 bases respectively, with 8 bases between them. The CDR3 spells CASSGTTGNTIYF. CDR3 in DNA: TGTGCCAGCAGTGGGACAACTGGAAACACCATATATTTT.

V and J are TRBV13 and TRBJ2-7, with TRBD2 as a possible D gene (7 bases). CDR3 size: 15 residues. The V gene's germline CDR1 is PRHDT and CDR2 FYEKMQ (reference sequence). Deletions cut 4 bases from V and 7 bases from J, with 20 bases between. CDR3 DNA sequence: TGTGCCAGCAGCTCCTCGGGGGGCCGACTCGAGGAGCAGTACTTC. It is translated as CASSSSGGRLEEQYF.

The J gene is TRBJ1-5, the V gene TRBV7-8, with D possibly TRBD1 on 5 matching bases. The V end was cut by 5 bases, the J end by 5 bases, with 10 bases between. The CDR3 is made up of 13 amino acids. CDR1 is SGHVS, CDR2 FQNEAQ, per germline. The CDR3 DNA sequence: TGTGCCAGCAGCCGGGGCGGATATCAGCCCCAGCATTTT. This codes for CASSRGGYQPQHF.

This clone has only one observation. The chain links TRBV7-9 to TRBJ2-3; possible D gene TRBD2, 6 bases. V was clipped by 10 bases and J by 2 bases, with 19 bases between them. This CDR3 has 15 amino acids. The germline V gene has CDR1 SEHNR and CDR2 FQNEAQ (reference sequence). This CDR3 reads CATPQGAGLTDTQYF. CDR3 bases: TGTGCCACCCCCCAAGGAGCGGGCCTCACAGATACGCAGTATTTT. Together with reference TRBV7-9 and TRBJ2-3, the CDR3 gives the full variable domain: DTGVSQNPRHKITKRGQNVTFRCDPISEHNRLYWYRQTLGQGPEFLTYFQNEAQLEKSRLLSDRFSAERPKGSFSTLEIQRTEQGDSAMYLCATPQGAGLTDTQYFGPGTRLTVL.

V usage is TRBV9 and J usage is TRBJ1-3, with a possible D match to TRBD1 (5 bases). The CDR3 contains 11 residues. V lost 4 bases and J lost 12, with 11 bases in between. Germline V CDR1 and CDR2: SGDLS, YYNGEE. CDR3 protein: CASSTPGGIYF. The CDR3 DNA sequence: TGTGCCAGCAGCACCCCCGGGGGCATATATTTT.

This chain links TRBV9 with TRBJ1-4, with a tentative D call TRBD1 (6 bases). Deletions cut 3 bases from V and 3 bases from J, with 12 bases between. Germline CDR1 is SGDLS and CDR2 is YYNGEE. The CDR3 covers 15 residues. DNA for the CDR3: TGTGCCAGCAGCGCCACCGGGACACCTAATGAAAAACTGTTTTTT. Protein product: CASSATGTPNEKLFF.

The CDR3, as DNA: TGTGCCAGCAGCTATTCAGGGGGTCGGACTGAAGCTTTCTTT. The encoded protein is CASSYSGGRTEAFF. The J gene is TRBJ1-1, the V gene TRBV7-3; TRBD1 agrees at 7 bases. The CDR3 runs 14 residues. Trimming cost V 4 bases and J 5 bases; bases outside gene matches: 7. Germline lookup yields CDR1 SGHTA and CDR2 FQGTGA.

This chain joins TRBV9 and TRBJ2-7; TRBD2 matches at 7 bases. The trim removed 4 bases at V and 3 bases at J, leaving 10 bases unmatched. Germline loops: CDR1 SGDLS, CDR2 YYNGEE. The CDR3 covers 15 residues. In nucleotides, the CDR3 is TGTGCCAGCAGCTCCTCCGGGACTACACACTACGAGCAGTACTTC. Protein sequence: CASSSSGTTHYEQYF.

For this clone: The junction departs from germline at one end; a sequencing error may be responsible. The rearrangement joins TRBV10-3 to TRBJ2-5; D is unresolved. In germline, CDR1 is ENHRY, CDR2 SYGVKD. This CDR3 has 13 amino acids. The CDR3, as DNA: TGTGCCAGCAGTTACTCGAACTGGGAGACCCAGTACTTC. It translates to CASSYSNWETQYF.

This chain links TRBV7-9 with TRBJ2-4, with 7 bases identical to TRBD1. This CDR3 has 17 residues. Looked up from germline, CDR1 is SEHNR and CDR2 is FQNEAQ (reference sequence). Trimming cost V 3 bases and J 0 bases; bases outside gene matches: 8. CDR3 sequence reads: CASSLGTDPLAKNIQYF. As DNA, the CDR3 is TGTGCCAGCAGCTTGGGGACAGACCCCCTAGCCAAAAACATTCAGTACTTC.

This chain connects TRBV12-5 to TRBJ2-1; TRBD1 matches at 7 bases. Germline CDR1 LGHNT, CDR2 FRNRAP. CDR3 length: 16 residues. Trimming at V came to 3 bases and at J to 0 bases, leaving 5 bases not matched to a gene. CDR3 loop: CASGLGGFSSYNEQFF. For the CDR3, the DNA is TGTGCTAGTGGTTTAGGGGGCTTTAGCTCCTACAATGAGCAGTTCTTC.